This T cell receptor beta chain was sequenced for a study of PD-L1 blockade in urothelial cancer (dated by TCRdb to the late 2010s). For the study in its entirety: Therapy was started around 2014 for all patients, and atezolizumab 1,200 mg was administered intravenously every 3 weeks. About 90% of the 29 patients were males with bladder-origin urothelial cancer, and 18 of 29 reported a prior smoking history. An ECOG performance status of 0 or 1 was recorded for the patients, and 0 to 3 prior chemotherapy regimens had been received by the patients. Blood samples were analyzed 3 weeks after the start of treatment (second dose) and 6 weeks after the start of treatment. Blood samples gave a median of approximately 150,000 T cells and 83,000 or so unique TCRs, with a median clonality of about 0.078. The study was an exploratory multi-omic analysis of somatic, immune and clinical correlates of response to PD-L1 blockade with atezolizumab in urothelial cancer. TCR sequencing covered pretreatment tumor samples and matched, serially collected peripheral blood taken before and after atezolizumab treatment. Durable clinical benefit meant progression-free survival longer than 6 months, and TCR features were also tested against progression-free and overall survival. Whole exome sequencing and RNA sequencing of pretreatment tumors were performed alongside TCR sequencing in the same patients. Nine or ten patients reached durable clinical benefit, while 15 to 25 patients did not. Pretreatment blood TCR-seq was available for 30 or so patients, at least one posttreatment blood collection was obtained for around 25 patients, and tumor TCR-seq was available for around 25 patients.

The time point label on this specimen signifies: pretreatment peripheral blood. The cohort comprised fewer than 35 patients with locally advanced or metastatic urothelial carcinoma treated at Memorial Sloan Kettering on a trial protocol. Peripheral blood mononuclear cells were collected pretreatment and during treatment, with between 1 and 8 total time points obtained per patient. The Qiagen DNeasy Blood extraction kit was used to purify genomic DNA from total PBMCs and tumor samples. PBMCs were collected pretreatment and during treatment, and were isolated and stored as previously described. To estimate absolute template abundance from read counts, synthetic TCR analog templates were spiked into each PCR. TCRbeta CDR3 regions were amplified from genomic DNA with bias-controlled V and J gene primers using the immunoSEQ assay. Sequencing of rearranged TCRbeta segments was done at approximately 20X coverage. Under the source paper's analysis protocol: Clustering was used to correct sequencing errors, and CDR3s were annotated against IMGT so that V, D and J genes could be assigned. Downstream analyses used only productive TCRbeta rearrangements and left out out-of-frame or stop-codon sequences. Clonality was computed as one minus Shannon entropy normalized by the log of the number of unique productive sequences. Clones differing between time points or between blood and tumor were identified using Fisher's exact test with Benjamini-Hochberg correction, with an adjusted p below 0.01 applied as the threshold. The immuneACCESS repertoire file appears here via TCRdb, limited to in-frame rearrangements. These files lack a portion of the clones; in checked studies, under half of the deficit traces to unresolved V genes, and the cause of the others is not known. That table furnishes V, J and clone size, whereas the DNA furnished D and trimming. The sample table holds about 87,000 clones, of which around 84% were seen once. The ten largest clones represent over 2% of the sample.

V loses 5 bases of germline sequence and J loses 2 bases, and the interval between the two ends is 9 bases. Spanning cysteine to phenylalanine, the CDR3 consists of 13 amino acids. CDR3 DNA is the only sequence kept; it has 39 bases, read in frame from the first base. The germline V gene (reference sequence) gives CDR1 as SEHNR and CDR2 as FQNEAQ. Comments on this clone: The target of this receptor is not known. No much larger clonotype is one base removed from it; base qualities were not supplied.

General findings and caveats noted by the study authors: Improved progression-free and overall survival was found to be associated with pretreatment peripheral blood TCR clonality below the median. Because the sample size was small (n ≈ 29) and many exploratory analyses were performed, the results are intended to be hypothesis-generating. At 3 weeks after the start of treatment, tumor-associated TCR clones in peripheral blood had expanded more in patients with durable benefit (n of about 20, p = 0.022).

The sequence derives from a man in his sixties with urothelial cancer. Sequenced here: PBMCs, sampled around atezolizumab (anti-PD-L1) treatment. The rearrangement joined TRBV7-9 to TRBJ2-5; a tentative D match to TRBD2 spans 6 bases. The nucleotides read TGTGCCAGCAGCCTGGGAGGTCAAGAGACCCAGTACTTC. The resulting protein is CASSLGGQETQYF.